Each of the 16 T cell receptor beta chains below was sequenced from the same sample in a study of OX40 agonist ivuxolimab in advanced cancers. Method: immunoSEQ multiplex PCR; TCRdb's copy keeps in-frame clones and lacks some. The repertoire holds about 76,000 clones, with roughly 88% as singletons. Source: CD4+ or CD8+ T cells sorted from blood, taken in a trial of the OX40 agonist ivuxolimab. The receptor set was obtained from an adult with an advanced solid tumor such as melanoma, head and neck, liver or kidney cancer.

This clone was observed a single time. The chain carries TRBV30 and TRBJ1-6; possibly TRBD1 for D (5 bases). This CDR3 is 17 amino acids long. The germline V and J ends were trimmed by 1 base and 4 bases, with 17 bases remaining between them. Germline V gene lookup returns CDR1 GTSNPN and CDR2 SVGIG (reference sequence). The CDR3 region has the DNA TGTGCCTGGAGTGAGGGCAGGGAAGAAGGGTATAATTCACCCCTCCACTTT. Translated, it gives CAWSEGREEGYNSPLHF.

The genes are TRBV5-6 and TRBJ2-7; the D gene is possibly TRBD2 (6 bases). Germline-derived CDR1 and CDR2 are SGHDT and YYEEEE. The length of the CDR3 is 15 residues. Trimming stripped 0 bases from V and 3 bases from J, with 13 bases between. CDR3 amino acids: CASSLAGTGLYEQYF. CDR3 in DNA: TGTGCCAGCAGCTTGGCCGGGACTGGCCTCTACGAGCAGTACTTC.

The chain links TRBV7-2 to TRBJ2-1; 12 bases are shared with TRBD2. Germline CDR1 reads SGHTA; CDR2 reads FQGNSA. The CDR3 is made up of 17 amino acids. Losses at the gene ends were 4 bases for V and 5 bases for J; bases not matched to a gene: 9. CDR3 amino acids: CASSSPSSGRADNEQFF. DNA for the CDR3: TGTGCCAGCAGCTCACCGTCTAGCGGGAGGGCCGACAATGAGCAGTTCTTC.

This rearrangement joins TRBV30 to TRBJ2-3; maybe TRBD1 (5 bases). Trimming cost V 5 bases and J 1 base, with 7 bases left between them. The CDR3 consists of 12 residues. Germline CDR1 and CDR2: GTSNPN and SVGIG (reference sequence). Here the CDR3 reads CAWGRGTDTQYF. The CDR3 DNA reads as TGTGCCTGGGGCAGGGGCACAGATACGCAGTATTTT.

The rearrangement links TRBV6-4 to TRBJ2-2; D gene uncertain. This CDR3 is built from 12 residues. From germline, CDR1 is MRHNA and CDR2 SNTAGT. Deletions cut 0 bases from V and 7 bases from J, with 3 bases between. The CDR3 here is CASSDSIGELFF. CDR3 DNA sequence: TGTGCCAGCAGTGACTCGATCGGGGAGCTGTTTTTT.

The genes are TRBV6-5 and TRBJ1-4; D perhaps matches TRBD1 (6 bases). Germline V gene lookup returns CDR1 MNHEY and CDR2 SVGAGI. CDR3 length: 13 amino acids. The V end lost 6 bases, the J end lost 8 bases, and 13 bases lay between the germline ends. The CDR3 reads CASSPRGSEKLFF. The CDR3 DNA sequence: TGTGCCAGCAGCCCAAGGGGGAGCGAAAAACTGTTTTTT.

The chain employs TRBV11-2 and TRBJ2-1, with 8 bases fitting TRBD1. The germline V gene has CDR1 SGHAT and CDR2 FQNNGV. V lost 1 base to trimming and J lost 16 bases; unmatched junction nucleotides: 9. The CDR3 runs 13 residues. As DNA, the CDR3 is TGTGCCAGCAGCTTAGTTCAGCAGGGGGCGATATTCTTC. The encoded protein is CASSLVQQGAIFF.

The chain has TRBV7-9 and TRBJ1-2; the match to TRBD1 covers 9 bases. The CDR3 runs to 15 residues. The germline gives CDR1 SEHNR, CDR2 FQNEAQ (reference sequence). Trimming at V came to 3 bases and at J to 3 bases, leaving 5 bases not matched to a gene. The CDR3 nucleotides are TGTGCCAGCAGCTTTCAGGGGACAGGGTACTATGGCTACACCTTC. This translates into CASSFQGTGYYGYTF.

This clone was picked up one time. The chain employs TRBV10-1 and TRBJ1-1; 11 bases align to TRBD1. Germline V gene lookup returns CDR1 WNHNN and CDR2 SYGVQD (reference sequence). The CDR3 loop spans 14 amino acids. V dropped 7 bases and J dropped 5; count of bases not matched to a gene: 6. CDR3 in DNA: TGCGCCAGCAATCCCGGGACAGGGGGGACTGAAGCTTTCTTT. This translates into CASNPGTGGTEAFF.

The V and J genes are TRBV28 and TRBJ2-7; the D gene is possibly TRBD1 (6 bases). There are 14 residues in the CDR3. The V gene lost 5 bases and the J gene lost 1 base, with 12 bases spanning the gap. Germline V CDR1 and CDR2: MDHEN, SYDVKM. CDR3 sequence reads: CASSGPDSSYEQYF. The CDR3 nucleotides are TGTGCCAGCAGTGGCCCGGACAGTTCCTACGAGCAGTACTTC. The whole variable domain, filled in from reference TRBV28 and TRBJ2-7, reads DVKVTQSSRYLVKRTGEKVFLECVQDMDHENMFWYRQDPGLGLRLIYFSYDVKMKEKGDIPEGYSVSREKKERFSLILESASTNQTSMYLCASSGPDSSYEQYFGPGTRLTVT.

This chain joins TRBV7-9 and TRBJ2-7; 11 bases are a match to TRBD1. Germline V CDR1 and CDR2: SEHNR, FQNEAQ (reference sequence). The V segment lost 1 base and the J segment 1 base; nucleotides outside the gene matches: 3. The CDR3 has 16 amino acids. The CDR3 loop reads CASSLGGTGGSYEQYF. DNA for the CDR3: TGTGCCAGCAGCTTAGGGGGGACAGGGGGTTCCTACGAGCAGTACTTC.

The chain combines TRBV5-4 with TRBJ2-3; 16 bases fit TRBD2. The CDR3 length is 17 residues. CDR1 SGHNT and CDR2 YYREEE come from the germline V gene (reference sequence). After removal of 4 bases from V and 4 bases from J, the junction contained 6 bases not matched to a gene. The CDR3 DNA reads TGTGCCAGCAGCCCGGGACTAGCGGGGGGGGTGGCAGATACGCAGTATTTT. Translated: CASSPGLAGGVADTQYF.

This clone was counted once. J is TRBJ2-5 and V is TRBV11-2; D call uncertain. This CDR3 is built from 16 residues. The germline CDR1 and CDR2 sequences are SGHAT and FQNNGV. V was shortened by 3 bases and J by 0 bases, with 14 bases between the two germline ends. The CDR3 is CASSFPGPRYQETQYF. The CDR3 DNA reads TGTGCCAGCAGCTTCCCCGGACCGCGCTACCAAGAGACCCAGTACTTC. Complete variable domain (other parts from reference TRBV11-2 and TRBJ2-5): EAGVAQSPRYKIIEKRQSVAFWCNPISGHATLYWYQQILGQGPKLLIQFQNNGVVDDSQLPKDRFSAERLKGVDSTLKIQPAKLEDSAVYLCASSFPGPRYQETQYFGPGTRLLVL.

This chain connects TRBV10-3 to TRBJ2-6, with D uncertain. The CDR3 totals 15 residues. Germline loops: CDR1 ENHRY, CDR2 SYGVKD. V was clipped by 3 bases and J by 0 bases, with 6 bases between them. This CDR3 reads CAISDSTSGANVLTF. The DNA of the CDR3 is TGTGCCATCAGTGACTCAACCTCTGGGGCCAACGTCCTGACTTTC.

The rearrangement uses TRBV7-2 and TRBJ2-5, with TRBD2 matching 8 bases. The J call is doubtful: the DNA matches TRBJ2-7 better. Germline CDR1 is SGHTA and CDR2 is FQGNSA. This CDR3 has 17 residues. In DNA form, the CDR3 reads TGTGCCAGCAGCCGAACCCCTCTAGCGGGCCTGCCCTACGAGCAGTACTTC. The encoded protein is CASSRTPLAGLPYEQYF.

J is TRBJ2-7 and V is TRBV10-2; D remains unclear. Germline V lookup: CDR1 WSHSY, CDR2 SAAADI. CDR3 size: 15 residues. Trimming removed 0 bases at V and 2 bases at J, with 11 bases between. CDR3 amino acids: CASSESGIPPYEQYF. In nucleotides, the CDR3 is TGCGCCAGCAGTGAGTCGGGCATCCCACCCTACGAGCAGTACTTC.